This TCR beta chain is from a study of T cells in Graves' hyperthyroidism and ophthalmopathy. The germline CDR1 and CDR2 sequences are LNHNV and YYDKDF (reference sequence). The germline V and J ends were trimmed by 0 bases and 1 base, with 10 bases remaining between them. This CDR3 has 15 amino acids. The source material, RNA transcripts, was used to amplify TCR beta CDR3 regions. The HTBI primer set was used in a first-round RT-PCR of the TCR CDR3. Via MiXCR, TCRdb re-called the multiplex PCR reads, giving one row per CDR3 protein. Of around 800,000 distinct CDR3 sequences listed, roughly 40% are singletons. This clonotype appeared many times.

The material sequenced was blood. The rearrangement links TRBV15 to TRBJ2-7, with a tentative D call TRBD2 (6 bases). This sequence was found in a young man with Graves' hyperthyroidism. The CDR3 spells CATSREAGRSYEQYF. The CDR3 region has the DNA TGTGCCACCAGCAGAGAGGCAGGGAGGTCCTACGAGCAGTACTTC.